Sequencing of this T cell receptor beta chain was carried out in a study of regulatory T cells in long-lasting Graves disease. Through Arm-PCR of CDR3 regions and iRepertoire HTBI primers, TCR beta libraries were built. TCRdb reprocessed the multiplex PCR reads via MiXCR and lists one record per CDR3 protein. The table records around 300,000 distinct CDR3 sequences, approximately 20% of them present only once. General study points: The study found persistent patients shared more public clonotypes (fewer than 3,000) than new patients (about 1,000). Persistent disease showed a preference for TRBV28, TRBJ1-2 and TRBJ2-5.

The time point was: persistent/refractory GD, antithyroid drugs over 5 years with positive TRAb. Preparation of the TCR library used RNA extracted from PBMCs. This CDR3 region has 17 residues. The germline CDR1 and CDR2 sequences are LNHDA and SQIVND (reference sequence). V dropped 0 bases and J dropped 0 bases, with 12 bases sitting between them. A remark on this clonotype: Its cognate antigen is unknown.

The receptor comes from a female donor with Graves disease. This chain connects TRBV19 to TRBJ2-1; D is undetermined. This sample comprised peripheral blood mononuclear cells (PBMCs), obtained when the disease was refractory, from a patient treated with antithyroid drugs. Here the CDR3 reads CASSIDHGLSSYNEQFF. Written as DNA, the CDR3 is TGTGCCAGTAGTATAGATCACGGCCTAAGCTCCTACAATGAGCAGTTCTTC.